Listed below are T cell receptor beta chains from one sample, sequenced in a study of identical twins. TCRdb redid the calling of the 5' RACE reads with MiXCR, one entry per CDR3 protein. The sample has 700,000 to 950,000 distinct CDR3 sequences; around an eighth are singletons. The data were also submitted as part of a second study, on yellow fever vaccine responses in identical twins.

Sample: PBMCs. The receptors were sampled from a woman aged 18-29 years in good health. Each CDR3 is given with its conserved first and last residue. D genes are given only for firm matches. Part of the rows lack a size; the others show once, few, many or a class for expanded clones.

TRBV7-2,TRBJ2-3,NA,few,TGTGCCAGCAGCCGGGATGGGGCGAGGGGGGATACGCAGTATTTT,CASSRDGARGDTQYF
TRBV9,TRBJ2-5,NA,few,TGTGCCAGCAGCCCAGACGACAGGATGGGGGAGACCCAGTACTTC,CASSPDDRMGETQYF
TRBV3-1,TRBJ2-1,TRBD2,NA,TGTGCCAGCTCCTACCGAGGACTAGCGGGATGGAATGAGCAGTTCTTC,CASSYRGLAGWNEQFF
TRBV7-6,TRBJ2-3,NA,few,TGTGCCAGCAGCTTAGGCCCAATCACAGATACGCAGTATTTT,CASSLGPITDTQYF
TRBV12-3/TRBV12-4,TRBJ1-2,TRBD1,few,TGTGCCAGCAGTTACGCCTCCGGGACAGGGGTTGGCTACACCTTC,CASSYASGTGVGYTF
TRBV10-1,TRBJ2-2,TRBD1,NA,TGCGCCAGCAAGGGACAGGGAAACACCGGGGAGCTGTTTTTT,CASKGQGNTGELFF
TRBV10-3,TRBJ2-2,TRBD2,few,TGTGCCACGAGACTGTTTAGCGGGACGAACACCGGGGAGCTGTTTTTT,CATRLFSGTNTGELFF
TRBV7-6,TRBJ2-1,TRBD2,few,TGTGCCAGCAGCCCCGCCGGGACTAGGACAAATGAGCAGTTCTTC,CASSPAGTRTNEQFF
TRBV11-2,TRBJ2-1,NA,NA,TGTGCCAGCAGCCCCCCAGTTAGGTTCGAGCAGTTCTTC,CASSPPVRFEQFF
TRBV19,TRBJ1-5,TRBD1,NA,TGTGCCAGTAGTATGGGGACAGGGGGCAATCAGCCCCAGCATTTT,CASSMGTGGNQPQHF
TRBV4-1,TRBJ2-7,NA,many,TGCGCCAGCAGCCAAGGGGGGCTACCAACGACCTACGAGCAGTACTTC,CASSQGGLPTTYEQYF
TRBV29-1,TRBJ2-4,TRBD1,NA,TGCAGCGCCGAAGGGGACAGGGTAGGAGTCAAAAACATTCAGTACTTC,CSAEGDRVGVKNIQYF
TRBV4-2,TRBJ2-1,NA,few,TGTGCCAGCAGCCAAGAAATCTTCGTCGCGGCCTCGCGGGATGAGCAGTTCTTC,CASSQEIFVAASRDEQFF
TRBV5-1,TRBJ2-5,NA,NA,TGCGCCAGCAGCTTGGCTAGCGCCCGCCAAGAGACCCAGTACTTC,CASSLASARQETQYF
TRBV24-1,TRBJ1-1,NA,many,TGTGCCACCAGTGATTACCCGACACCCTCTAGGGACACTGAAGCTTTCTTT,CATSDYPTPSRDTEAFF
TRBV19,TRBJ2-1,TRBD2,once,TGTGCCAGTAAGGGACTAGCGGGAGATATTGAGCAGTTCTTC,CASKGLAGDIEQFF
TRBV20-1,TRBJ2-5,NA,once,TGCAGTGCTAAAGAGGGAGGCAGGAACCAAGAGACCCAGTACTTC,CSAKEGGRNQETQYF
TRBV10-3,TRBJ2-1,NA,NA,TGTGCCATCAGTGCGATCTCCTCTGGGGCCAATGAGCAGTTCTTC,CAISAISSGANEQFF
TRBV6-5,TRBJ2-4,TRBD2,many,TGTGCCAGCAGTTCGGGGGGGGCCAAAAACATTCAGTACTTC,CASSSGGAKNIQYF
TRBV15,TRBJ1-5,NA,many,TGTGCCACCAGCAGAGACCTAGGGATTACGGGGCAGCCCCAGCATTTT,CATSRDLGITGQPQHF
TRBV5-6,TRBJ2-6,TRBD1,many,TGTGCCAGCAGCTTGAGCAGGGGGCTGCATAACGTCCTGACTTTC,CASSLSRGLHNVLTF
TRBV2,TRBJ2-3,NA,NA,TGTGCCAGCAGTGAGCAAGGCGAGGTCAGCACAGATACGCAGTATTTT,CASSEQGEVSTDTQYF
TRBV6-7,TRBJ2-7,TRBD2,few,TGTGCCAGCAGTTACTGTCGGCTAGCGGGAGTCTACGAGCAGTACTTC,CASSYCRLAGVYEQYF
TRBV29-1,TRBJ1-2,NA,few,TGCAGCGTTGAGGGAGGAGCGGGCTACACCTTC,CSVEGGAGYTF
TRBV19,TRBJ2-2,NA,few,TGTGCCAGTAGTATGAATCCCCTGCTTAACACCGGGGAGCTGTTTTTT,CASSMNPLLNTGELFF
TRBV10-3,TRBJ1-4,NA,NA,TGTGCCATCAGTGAGTCCACAAAGACAGGCGGAGGAAAACTGTTTTTT,CAISESTKTGGGKLFF
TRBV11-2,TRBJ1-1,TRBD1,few,TGTGCCAGCAGCTTAACAGGGGGCATTGGTGAAGCTTTCTTT,CASSLTGGIGEAFF
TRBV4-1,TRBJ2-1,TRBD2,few,TGCGCCAGCAGCCAAAATCTAGCGGGGGTATACAATGAGCAGTTCTTC,CASSQNLAGVYNEQFF
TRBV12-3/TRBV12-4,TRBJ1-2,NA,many,TGTGCCAGCAGTCCTACAAGAGGCAGCCTCTATGGCTACACCTTC,CASSPTRGSLYGYTF
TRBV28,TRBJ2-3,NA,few,TGTGCCAGCAGTTTTCGAGGACTGGGGGTCCGCTCCGATACGCAGTATTTT,CASSFRGLGVRSDTQYF
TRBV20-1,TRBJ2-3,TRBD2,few,TGCAGTGTGATCCGGGGACTAGCGGGGGGGGCCACCACAGATACGCAGTATTTT,CSVIRGLAGGATTDTQYF
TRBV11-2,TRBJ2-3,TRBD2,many,TGTGCCAGCAGCCCGAGACTAGCGGGAAATCCAAGCACAGATACGCAGTATTTT,CASSPRLAGNPSTDTQYF
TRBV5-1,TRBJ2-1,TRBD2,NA,TGCGCCAGCAGCCCGCCGCTAGCGGGAATGCCTAATGAGCAGTTCTTC,CASSPPLAGMPNEQFF
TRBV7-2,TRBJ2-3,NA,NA,TGTGCCAGCAGCTTAGGGCTCCCCGGCCTAGGCACGCAGTATTTT,CASSLGLPGLGTQYF
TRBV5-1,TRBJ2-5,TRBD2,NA,TGCGCCAGCAGCCGGGCGCCCGGACTAGCGGGAGAGGGAGAGACCCAGTACTTC,CASSRAPGLAGEGETQYF
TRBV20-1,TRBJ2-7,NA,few,TGCAGTGCAAGGACGCAATACGAGCAGTACTTC,CSARTQYEQYF
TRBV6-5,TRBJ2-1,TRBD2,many,TGTGCCAGCAGTTTTAGCGGGAGCTCCAACAATGAGCAGTTCTTC,CASSFSGSSNNEQFF